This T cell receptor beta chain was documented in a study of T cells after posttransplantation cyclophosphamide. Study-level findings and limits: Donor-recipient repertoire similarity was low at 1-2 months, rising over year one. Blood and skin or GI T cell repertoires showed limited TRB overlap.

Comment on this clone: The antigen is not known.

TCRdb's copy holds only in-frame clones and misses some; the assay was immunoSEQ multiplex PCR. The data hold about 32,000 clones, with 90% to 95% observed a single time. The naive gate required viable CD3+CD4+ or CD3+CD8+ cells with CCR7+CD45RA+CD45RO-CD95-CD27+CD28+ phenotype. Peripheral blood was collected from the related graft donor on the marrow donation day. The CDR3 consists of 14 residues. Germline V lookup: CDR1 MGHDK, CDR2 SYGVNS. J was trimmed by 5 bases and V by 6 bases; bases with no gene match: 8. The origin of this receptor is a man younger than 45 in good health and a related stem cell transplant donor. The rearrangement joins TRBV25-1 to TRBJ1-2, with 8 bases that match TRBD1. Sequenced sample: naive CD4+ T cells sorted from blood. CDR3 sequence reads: CASRGTGERYGYTF. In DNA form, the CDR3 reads TGTGCCAGCAGGGGGACAGGCGAAAGATATGGCTACACCTTC.